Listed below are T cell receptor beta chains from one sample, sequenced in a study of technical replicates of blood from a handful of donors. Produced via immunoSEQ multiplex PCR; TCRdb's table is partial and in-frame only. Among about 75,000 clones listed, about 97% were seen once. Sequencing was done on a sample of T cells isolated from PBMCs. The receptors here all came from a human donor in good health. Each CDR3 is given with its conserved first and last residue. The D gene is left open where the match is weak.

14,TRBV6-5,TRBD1,CASSYSRGGQPQHF
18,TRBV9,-,CASSINLRAGSSYNEQFF
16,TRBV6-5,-,CASSYSSGGGVETQYF
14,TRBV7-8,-,CASSLAVREETQYF
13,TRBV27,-,CASSYDSTYEQYF
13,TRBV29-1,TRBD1,CSYLGQEISGYTF
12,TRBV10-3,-,CAIGDWDVEAFF
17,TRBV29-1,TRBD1,CSVDGLTGRPSNTEAFF
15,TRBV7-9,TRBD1,CASSLGQGASETQYF
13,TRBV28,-,CASSSTRYTEAFF
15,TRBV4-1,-,CASSQEEDGPYEQYF
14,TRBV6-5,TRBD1,CASSYQGQGPGYTF
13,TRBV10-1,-,CASSEDEGETQYF
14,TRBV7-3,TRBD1,CASTRDRAFAEAFF
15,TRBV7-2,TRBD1,CASSSTFGTGDGYTF
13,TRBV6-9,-,CASSYSQGREQYF
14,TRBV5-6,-,CASRQLGGFDEQFF
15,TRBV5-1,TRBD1,CASRGKGTGDSPLHF
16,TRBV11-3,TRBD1,CASSFGQVFGGNTIYF
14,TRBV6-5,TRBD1,CASSRGQGVSPLHF
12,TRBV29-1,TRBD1,CSDRQGAGEQFF
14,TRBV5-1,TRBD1,CASSLGQGGYGYTF
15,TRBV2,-,CASSEPRGGVLEAFF
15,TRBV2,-,CASSALQGLNQPQHF
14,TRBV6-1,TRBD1,CASVRTGTTGELFF
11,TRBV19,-,CASSIGGRAFF
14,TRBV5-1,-,CASSLALFNEKLFF
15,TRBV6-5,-,CASSYGGGLNYEQYF
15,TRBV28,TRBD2,CASSRGLAGVDEQYF
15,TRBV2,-,CARAQLTGRRTEAFF
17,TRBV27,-,CASSLEGRRFPTGELFF
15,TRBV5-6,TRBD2,CASSLTSGLSYEQYF
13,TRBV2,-,CASVPGNNQPQHF
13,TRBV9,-,CASSAATNEKLFF
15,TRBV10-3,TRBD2,CAISAPTAGDNEQFF
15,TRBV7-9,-,CASSSPFGGHVEQFF
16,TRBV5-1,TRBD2,CASSLARLAEQETQYF
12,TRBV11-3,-,CASSQTEYEQYF
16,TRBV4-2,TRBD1,CASSQEYRGLNTEAFF
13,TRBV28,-,CASRPEGTYEQYF
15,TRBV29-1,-,CSVVPRAGVSYEQYF
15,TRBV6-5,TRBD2,CASSYSGGGNNEQFF
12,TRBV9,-,CASSVVDIGYTF
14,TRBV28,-,CASSQHSPYNEQFF
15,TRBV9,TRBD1,CASSGGQGAGVEQYF
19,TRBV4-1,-,CASSPLGGPRLSSTDTQYF
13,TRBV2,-,CASSEEGSDTQYF
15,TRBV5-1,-,CASSVGTKQGETQYF
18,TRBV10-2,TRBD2,CASRVGLAGDPLRGTQYF
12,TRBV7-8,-,CASRLPSEELFF
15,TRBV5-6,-,CASSGWTGGNQPQHF